This TCR beta chain was documented in a study of T cells in localized non-small cell lung cancer. Comments on this clone: Its antigen is currently unknown.

V was pared by 5 bases and J by 2 bases, with 9 bases of the junction left unmatched. CDR1 is MDHEN, CDR2 SYDVKM, per germline. The CDR3 contains 16 residues. Using immunoSEQ multiplex PCR, the repertoire was profiled, and TCRdb retains in-frame clones only, with some absent. The repertoire holds roughly 70,000 clones, with 85% to 90% as singletons. Study observations and caveats: Adjacent uninvolved lung tissue had the highest T cell clonality, exceeding tumor.

This receptor was identified in a male donor aged 60 or older with stage III squamous cell lung carcinoma. Sequenced material: peripheral blood, taken before any cancer treatment. The chain joins TRBV28 to TRBJ2-5; 9 bases agree with TRBD2. Here the CDR3 reads CASSLELAGLQETQYF. For the CDR3, the DNA is TGTGCCAGCAGTCTCGAGCTAGCGGGGTTACAAGAGACCCAGTACTTC.